Shown below are 12 T cell receptor beta chains from a single sample sequenced in a study of T cell changes during pregnancy in multiple sclerosis. The repertoire was sequenced with immunoSEQ multiplex PCR; TCRdb's copy has only in-frame clones and lacks some. The table has 30,000 or so clones, 75% to 90% seen once. Specimen: CD8+ T cells from peripheral blood mononuclear cells, collected in the second trimester of pregnancy. These receptors were collected from a female donor with multiple sclerosis, enrolled in a pregnancy study.

Only one count was recorded for this clone. The chain uses TRBV5-1 and TRBJ2-7; TRBD1 might be the D (5 bases). V dropped 1 base and J dropped 4 bases, with 12 bases sitting between them. Looked up from germline, CDR1 is SGHRS and CDR2 is YFSETQ. The CDR3 loop spans 14 amino acids. The CDR3 nucleotides are TGCGCCAGCAGCTTGAGAGACAGCCTATACGAGCAGTACTTC. Its translation: CASSLRDSLYEQYF.

The chain joins TRBV6-1 to TRBJ2-1, with D possibly TRBD2 on 5 matching bases. The V end lost 5 bases, the J end lost 0 bases, and 11 bases lay between the germline ends. CDR1 and CDR2 from the germline V gene are MNHNS and SASEGT. The CDR3 has 15 residues. CDR3 sequence (DNA): TGTGCCAGCAGTTTCGAGCGGAGCTCCTACAATGAGCAGTTCTTC. Its protein product is CASSFERSSYNEQFF.

For the CDR3, the DNA is TGTGCCAGCAGCGTAGACGTCGCGTACAATGAGCAGTTCTTC. This gives the protein CASSVDVAYNEQFF. The genes are TRBV9 and TRBJ2-1; D remains unclear. Trimming took 0 bases from V and 4 from J, leaving 8 bases between them. The CDR3 has 14 residues. Germline V lookup: CDR1 SGDLS, CDR2 YYNGEE.

CDR3 sequence reads: CASSDQLHRGDFTDTQYF. The CDR3 region has the DNA TGTGCCAGCAGTGACCAACTTCACAGGGGGGACTTCACAGATACGCAGTATTTT. The chain uses TRBV6-1 and TRBJ2-3; 8 bases are shared with TRBD1. The CDR3 contains 18 residues. V gave up 3 bases and J gave up 2 bases; unmatched junction bases: 13. Germline V CDR1 and CDR2: MNHNS, SASEGT.

The gene calls are TRBV2 and TRBJ2-7; no definite D call. The V gene lost 8 bases and the J gene lost 0 bases, with 5 bases spanning the gap. The V gene's germline CDR1 is SNHLY and CDR2 FYNNEI. This CDR3 comprises 11 residues. Written as DNA, the CDR3 is TGTGCCAGCCGAGGCTCCTACGAGCAGTACTTC. Protein product: CASRGSYEQYF.

The gene calls are TRBV9 and TRBJ2-2; D unresolved. V was pared by 3 bases and J by 1 base, with 7 bases between. Germline V gene sequence: CDR1 SGDLS, CDR2 YYNGEE. The CDR3 covers 14 residues. The CDR3 region has the DNA TGTGCCAGCAGCGGGTCTAAGAACACCGGGGAGCTGTTTTTT. Amino acids: CASSGSKNTGELFF.

This chain uses TRBV11-2 with TRBJ1-1, with 11 bases matching TRBD1. The V segment lost 7 bases and the J segment 11 bases; nucleotides outside the gene matches: 18. The germline V gene has CDR1 SGHAT and CDR2 FQNNGV. This CDR3 spans 16 amino acids. CDR3 sequence: CASIERPGTGGTYAFF. CDR3 coding DNA: TGTGCCAGCATCGAACGACCGGGGACAGGGGGTACTTATGCTTTCTTT.

This clone was observed a single time. The chain carries TRBV14 and TRBJ1-3; D call uncertain. The CDR3 spans 16 residues. Trimming removed 0 bases at V and 0 bases at J, with 9 bases between. Germline CDR1 is SGHDN and CDR2 is FVKESK. CDR3 bases: TGTGCCAGCAGCCAAGATAGTTCTTCCTCTGGAAACACCATATATTTT. Translation: CASSQDSSSSGNTIYF.

The chain employs TRBV6-1 and TRBJ2-7, with a possible D match to TRBD1 (6 bases). Per the germline V gene, CDR1 is MNHNS and CDR2 is SASEGT. This CDR3 has 14 residues. The V end was cut by 3 bases, the J end by 4 bases, with 13 bases between. The chain's CDR3 is CASSDLDRRYEQYF. In DNA, the CDR3 is TGTGCCAGCAGTGACCTTGACAGGCGTTACGAGCAGTACTTC.

J is TRBJ2-7 and V is TRBV27, with TRBD1 identical over 7 bases. The germline CDR1 and CDR2 sequences are MNHEY and SMNVEV (reference sequence). The CDR3 contains 14 residues. J gave up 3 bases and V 6 bases, and 8 bases lay outside the gene matches. The CDR3 spells CASSRDRAYYEQYF. In DNA, the CDR3 is TGTGCCAGCAGCCGCGACAGGGCTTACTACGAGCAGTACTTC.

A few counts support this clone. The J gene is TRBJ2-3, the V gene TRBV27, with D tentatively TRBD2 (6 bases). V was clipped by 2 bases and J by 0 bases, with 9 bases between them. Per germline, CDR1 MNHEY and CDR2 SMNVEV (reference sequence). This CDR3 is 15 amino acids long. The CDR3 nucleotides are TGTGCCAGCAGTTTACCCGGGGGTAGCACAGATACGCAGTATTTT. Its protein is CASSLPGGSTDTQYF.

V usage is TRBV5-5 and J usage is TRBJ2-5; 14 bases map to TRBD2. The CDR3 contains 17 residues. V lost 5 bases, J lost 5 bases, and 11 bases stayed unmatched. Germline V gene lookup returns CDR1 SGHKS and CDR2 YYEKEE (reference sequence). CDR3 sequence reads: CASRSPTSGGARETQYF. In nucleotides, the CDR3 is TGTGCCAGCAGATCCCCGACTAGCGGGGGGGCCCGGGAGACCCAGTACTTC.